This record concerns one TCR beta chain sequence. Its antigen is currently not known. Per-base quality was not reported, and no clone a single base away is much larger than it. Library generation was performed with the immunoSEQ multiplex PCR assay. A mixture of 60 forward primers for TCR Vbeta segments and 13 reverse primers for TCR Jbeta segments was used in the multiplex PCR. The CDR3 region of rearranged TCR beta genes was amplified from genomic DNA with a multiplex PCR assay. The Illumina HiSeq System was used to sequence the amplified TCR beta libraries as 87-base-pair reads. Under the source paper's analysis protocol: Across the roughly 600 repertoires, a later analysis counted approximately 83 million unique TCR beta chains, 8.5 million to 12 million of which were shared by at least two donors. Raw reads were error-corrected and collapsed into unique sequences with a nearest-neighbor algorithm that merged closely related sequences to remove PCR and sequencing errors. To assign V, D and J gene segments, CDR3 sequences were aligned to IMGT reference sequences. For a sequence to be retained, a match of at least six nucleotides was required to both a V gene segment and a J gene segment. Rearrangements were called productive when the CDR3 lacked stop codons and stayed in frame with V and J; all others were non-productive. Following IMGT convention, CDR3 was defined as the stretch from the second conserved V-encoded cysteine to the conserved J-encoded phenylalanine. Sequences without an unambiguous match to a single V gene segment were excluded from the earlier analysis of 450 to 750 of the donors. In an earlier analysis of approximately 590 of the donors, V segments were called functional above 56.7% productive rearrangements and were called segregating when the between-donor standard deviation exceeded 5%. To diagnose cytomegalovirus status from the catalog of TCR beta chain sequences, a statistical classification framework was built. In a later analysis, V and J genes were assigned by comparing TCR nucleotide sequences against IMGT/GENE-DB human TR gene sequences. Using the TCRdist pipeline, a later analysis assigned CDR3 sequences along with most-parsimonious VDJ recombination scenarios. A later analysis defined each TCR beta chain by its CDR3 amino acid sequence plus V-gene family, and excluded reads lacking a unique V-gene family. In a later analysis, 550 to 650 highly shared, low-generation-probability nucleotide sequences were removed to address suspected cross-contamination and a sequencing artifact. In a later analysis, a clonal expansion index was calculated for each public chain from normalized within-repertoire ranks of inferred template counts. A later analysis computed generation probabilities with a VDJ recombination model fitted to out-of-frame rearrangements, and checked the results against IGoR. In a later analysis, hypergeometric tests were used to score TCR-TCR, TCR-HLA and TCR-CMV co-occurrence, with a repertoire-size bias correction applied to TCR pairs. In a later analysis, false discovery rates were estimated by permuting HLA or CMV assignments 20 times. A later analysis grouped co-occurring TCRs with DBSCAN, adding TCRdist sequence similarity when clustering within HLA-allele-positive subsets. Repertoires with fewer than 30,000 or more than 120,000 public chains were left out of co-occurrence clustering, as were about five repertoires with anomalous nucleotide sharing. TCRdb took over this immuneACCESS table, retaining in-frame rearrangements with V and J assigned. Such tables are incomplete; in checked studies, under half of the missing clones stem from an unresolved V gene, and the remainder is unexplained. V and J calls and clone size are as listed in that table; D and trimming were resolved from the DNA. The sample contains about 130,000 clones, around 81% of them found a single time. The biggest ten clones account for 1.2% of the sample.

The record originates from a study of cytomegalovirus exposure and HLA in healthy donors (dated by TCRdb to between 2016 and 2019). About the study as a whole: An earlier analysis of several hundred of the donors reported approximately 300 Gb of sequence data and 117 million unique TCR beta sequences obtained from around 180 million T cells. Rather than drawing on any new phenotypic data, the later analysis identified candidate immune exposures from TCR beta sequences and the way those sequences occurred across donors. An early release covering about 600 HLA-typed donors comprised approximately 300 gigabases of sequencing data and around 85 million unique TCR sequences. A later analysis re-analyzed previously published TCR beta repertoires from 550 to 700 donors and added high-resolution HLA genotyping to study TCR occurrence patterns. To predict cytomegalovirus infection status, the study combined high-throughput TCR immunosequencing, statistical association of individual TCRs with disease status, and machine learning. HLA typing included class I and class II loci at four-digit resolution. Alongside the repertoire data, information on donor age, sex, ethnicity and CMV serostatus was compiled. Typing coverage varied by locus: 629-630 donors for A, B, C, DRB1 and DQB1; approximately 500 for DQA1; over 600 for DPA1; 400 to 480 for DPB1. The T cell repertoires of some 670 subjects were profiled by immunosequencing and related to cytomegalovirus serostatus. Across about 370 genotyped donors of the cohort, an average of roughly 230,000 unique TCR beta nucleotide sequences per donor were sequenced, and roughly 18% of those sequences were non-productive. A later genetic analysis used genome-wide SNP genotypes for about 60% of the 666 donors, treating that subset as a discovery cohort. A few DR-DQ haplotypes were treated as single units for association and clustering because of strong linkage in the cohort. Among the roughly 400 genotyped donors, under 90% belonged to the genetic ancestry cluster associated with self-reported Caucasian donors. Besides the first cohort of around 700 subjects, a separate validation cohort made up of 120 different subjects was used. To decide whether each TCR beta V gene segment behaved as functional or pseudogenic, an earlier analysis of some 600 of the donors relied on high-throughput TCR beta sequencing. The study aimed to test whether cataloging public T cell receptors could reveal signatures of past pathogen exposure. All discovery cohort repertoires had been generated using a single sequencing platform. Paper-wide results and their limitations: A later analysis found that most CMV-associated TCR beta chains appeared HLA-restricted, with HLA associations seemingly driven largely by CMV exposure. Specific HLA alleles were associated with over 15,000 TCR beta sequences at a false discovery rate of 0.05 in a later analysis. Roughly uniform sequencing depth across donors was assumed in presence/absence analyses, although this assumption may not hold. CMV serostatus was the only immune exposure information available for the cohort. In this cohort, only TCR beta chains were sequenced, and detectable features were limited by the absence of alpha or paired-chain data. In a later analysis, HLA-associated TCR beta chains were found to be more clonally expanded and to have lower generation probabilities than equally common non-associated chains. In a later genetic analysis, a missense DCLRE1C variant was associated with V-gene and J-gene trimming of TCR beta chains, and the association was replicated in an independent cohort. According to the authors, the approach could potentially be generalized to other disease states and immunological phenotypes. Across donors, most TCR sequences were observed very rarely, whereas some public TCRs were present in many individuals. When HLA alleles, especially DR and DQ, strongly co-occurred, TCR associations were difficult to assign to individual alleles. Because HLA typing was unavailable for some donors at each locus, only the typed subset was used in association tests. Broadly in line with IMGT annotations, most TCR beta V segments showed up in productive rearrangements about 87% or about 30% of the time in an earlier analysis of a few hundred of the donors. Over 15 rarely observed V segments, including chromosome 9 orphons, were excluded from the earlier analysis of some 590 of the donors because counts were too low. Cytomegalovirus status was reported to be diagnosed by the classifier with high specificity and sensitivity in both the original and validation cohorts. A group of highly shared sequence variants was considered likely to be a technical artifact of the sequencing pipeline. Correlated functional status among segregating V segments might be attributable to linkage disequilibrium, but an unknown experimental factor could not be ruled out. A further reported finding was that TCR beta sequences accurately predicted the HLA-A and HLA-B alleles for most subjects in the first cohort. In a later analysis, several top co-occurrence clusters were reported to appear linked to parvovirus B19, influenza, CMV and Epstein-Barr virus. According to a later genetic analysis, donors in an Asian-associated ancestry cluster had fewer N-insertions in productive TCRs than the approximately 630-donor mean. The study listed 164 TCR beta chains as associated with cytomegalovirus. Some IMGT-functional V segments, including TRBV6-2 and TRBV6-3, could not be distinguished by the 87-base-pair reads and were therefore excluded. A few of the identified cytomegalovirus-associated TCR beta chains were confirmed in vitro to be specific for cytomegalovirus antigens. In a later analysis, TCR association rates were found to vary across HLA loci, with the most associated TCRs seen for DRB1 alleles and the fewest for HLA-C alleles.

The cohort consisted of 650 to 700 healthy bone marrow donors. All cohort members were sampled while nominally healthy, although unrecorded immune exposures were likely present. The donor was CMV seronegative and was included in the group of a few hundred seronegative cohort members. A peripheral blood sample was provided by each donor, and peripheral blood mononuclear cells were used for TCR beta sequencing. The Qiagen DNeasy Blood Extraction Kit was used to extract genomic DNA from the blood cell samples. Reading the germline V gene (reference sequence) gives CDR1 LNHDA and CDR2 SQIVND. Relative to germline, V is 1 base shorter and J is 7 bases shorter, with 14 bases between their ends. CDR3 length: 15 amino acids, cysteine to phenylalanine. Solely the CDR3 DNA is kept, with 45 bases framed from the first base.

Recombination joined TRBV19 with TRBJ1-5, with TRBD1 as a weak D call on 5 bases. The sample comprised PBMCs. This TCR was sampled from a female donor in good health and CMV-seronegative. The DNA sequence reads TGTGCCAGTAGTATAGGGGCTGGCCAGGGACAGCCCCAGCATTTT. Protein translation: CASSIGAGQGQPQHF.